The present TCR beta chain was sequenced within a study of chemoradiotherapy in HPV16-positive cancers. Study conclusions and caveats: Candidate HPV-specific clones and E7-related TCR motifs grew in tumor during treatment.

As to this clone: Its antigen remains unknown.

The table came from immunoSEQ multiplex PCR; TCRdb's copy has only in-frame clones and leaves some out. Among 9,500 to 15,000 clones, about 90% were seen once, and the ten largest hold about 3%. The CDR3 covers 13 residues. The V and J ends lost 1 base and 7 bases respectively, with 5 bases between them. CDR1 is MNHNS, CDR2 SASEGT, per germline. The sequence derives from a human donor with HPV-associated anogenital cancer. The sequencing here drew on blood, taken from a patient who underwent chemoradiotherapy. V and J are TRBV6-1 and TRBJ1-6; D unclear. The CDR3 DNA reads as TGTGCCAGCAGTGAAGTGGGAAATTCACCCCTCCACTTT. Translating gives CASSEVGNSPLHF.